This T cell receptor beta chain was documented in a study of blood T cell repertoires in COVID-19. Original processing methods: By means of reference gene primer amplification, nucleated cell counts were estimated. Using immunoSEQ multiplex PCR, the repertoire was profiled, and TCRdb retains in-frame clones only, with some absent. Clone size and V and J calls were adopted from that table, with D and trimming inferred from the DNA. Here the sample spans over 70,000 clones, roughly four fifths being singletons. The CDR3 extends over 14 amino acids. Looked up from germline, CDR1 is SGHRS and CDR2 is YFSETQ. The V gene lost 0 bases and the J gene lost 3 bases, with 10 bases spanning the gap.

The sample consisted of peripheral blood. The clonotype originates from a man aged 55 to 70 with acute or convalescent COVID-19. The gene calls are TRBV5-1 and TRBJ2-7; D gene unclear. CDR3 in amino acids: CASSLDHSDYEQYF. DNA of the CDR3: TGCGCCAGCAGCTTGGACCACTCCGACTACGAGCAGTACTTC.